The 13 T cell receptor beta chains presented below share a single source sample, sequenced in a study of blood T cell repertoires in COVID-19 (TCRdb year 2020). Library construction relied on the immunoSEQ multiplex PCR assay. As stored in TCRdb, this immuneACCESS dataset retains in-frame rearrangements with V and J assigned. A fraction of the clones does not appear; measured against another copy, unresolved V genes explain less than half of the discrepancy, and the remainder lacks a known reason. The sample yields about 260,000 clones; around 87% were counted once. The ten largest clones take up 1.5% of the sample. The sequenced sample consisted of peripheral blood. These receptors all stem from a woman aged 40 to 55 who had recovered from COVID-19.

This sequence joins TRBV6-5 and TRBJ2-2, with 7 positions matching TRBD2. This CDR3 is built from 14 residues. V lost 6 bases and J lost 7; bases outside the gene matches: 8. Germline V gene sequence: CDR1 MNHEY, CDR2 SVGAGI. The CDR3 region is CASSYRDYIGELFF. In DNA, the CDR3 is TGTGCCAGCAGCTATAGGGACTACATCGGGGAGCTGTTTTTT.

This clone has a handful of counts. The CDR3 is CASSPLPHRANTEAFF. In DNA form, the CDR3 reads TGTGCCAGCAGTCCCTTACCGCACAGGGCGAACACTGAAGCTTTCTTT. The chain has TRBV5-6 and TRBJ1-1, with D possibly TRBD1 on 6 matching bases. The CDR3 loop spans 16 amino acids. Germline assignment: CDR1 SGHDT and CDR2 YYEEEE. Trimming removed 5 bases at V and 1 base at J, with 18 bases between.

Turning to this clone: An end of the junction does not agree with germline; a read error may underlie this. The V call is TRBV9, the J call TRBJ1-2; 7 bases line up with TRBD1. Germline CDR1 and CDR2: SGDLS and YYNGEE. The CDR3 extends over 16 amino acids. The CDR3 loop reads CASSRGRRPGWFEFGF. CDR3 coding DNA: TGTGCCAGCAGCAGGGGGCGTCGTCCAGGGTGGTTTGAGTTCGGCTTC.

The rearrangement links TRBV11-3 to TRBJ2-3; D is undetermined. The CDR3 runs to 14 residues. Trimming removed 3 bases at V and 2 bases at J, with 9 bases between. The V gene's germline CDR1 is SGHNT and CDR2 YENEEA. CDR3: CASSLGLNTDTQYF. In nucleotides, the CDR3 is TGTGCCAGCAGCTTGGGCCTAAACACAGATACGCAGTATTTT.

The J gene is TRBJ2-5, the V gene TRBV7-9; 9 nucleotides align to TRBD1. Trimming removed 5 bases from V and 3 bases from J; junction bases left unmatched: 4. The CDR3 spans 14 residues. CDR1 SEHNR and CDR2 FQNEAQ come from the germline V gene (reference sequence). CDR3 sequence reads: CASSARTGEETQYF. CDR3 nucleotides: TGTGCCAGCAGCGCCCGGACAGGGGAAGAGACCCAGTACTTC.

This chain joins TRBV5-1 and TRBJ2-7; D ambiguous. This CDR3 is 14 amino acids long. Per germline, CDR1 SGHRS and CDR2 YFSETQ. Trimming shortened V by 0 bases and J by 7 bases, and 14 bases separated the two germline ends. CDR3 DNA sequence: TGCGCCAGCAGCTTGGTTCCCGACCTAGAAGAGCAGTACTTC. Translation: CASSLVPDLEEQYF.

This clone has a single count. The genes are TRBV2 and TRBJ1-1; 10 positions match TRBD1. This CDR3 comprises 14 residues. CDR1 and CDR2 (germline): SNHLY, FYNNEI. The junction had 5 bases not matched to a gene; V was cut back by 6 bases and J by 4 bases. The CDR3 here is CASRGDRGGTEAFF. The CDR3 DNA reads TGTGCCAGCAGAGGGGACAGGGGAGGCACTGAAGCTTTCTTT.

The chain combines TRBV10-2 with TRBJ1-2; 7 nucleotides match TRBD1. Germline V gives CDR1 WSHSY, CDR2 SAAADI. The CDR3 runs to 13 residues. V was pared by 3 bases and J by 8 bases, with 6 bases of the junction left unmatched. The CDR3 loop reads CASSDPDRDGYTF. In DNA form, the CDR3 reads TGCGCCAGCAGTGACCCCGACAGGGACGGCTACACCTTC.

J is TRBJ1-1 and V is TRBV2; TRBD1 matches at 8 bases. V lost 11 bases and J lost 0; bases outside the gene matches: 8. The CDR3 runs 14 residues. Germline CDR1 reads SNHLY; CDR2 reads FYNNEI. As DNA, the CDR3 is TGTGCCGGGGACAGGCTCGGTATGAACACTGAAGCTTTCTTT. Its protein product is CAGDRLGMNTEAFF.

The chain carries TRBV28 and TRBJ2-7; D perhaps matches TRBD2 (7 bases). Germline values: CDR1 MDHEN, CDR2 SYDVKM. The CDR3 runs 16 residues. V shed 6 bases and J shed 1 base, with 19 bases lying between them. The CDR3 region is CASSNPGRGGSYEQYF. The CDR3 DNA reads TGTGCCAGCAGCAACCCCGGAAGGGGGGGATCCTACGAGCAGTACTTC.

This chain links TRBV4-3 with TRBJ1-1; D is possibly TRBD1 (5 bases). The germline V and J ends were trimmed by 1 base and 5 bases, with 20 bases remaining between them. The length of the CDR3 is 17 residues. Germline V gives CDR1 LGHNA, CDR2 YSLEER. The chain's CDR3 is CASSQGLAGRGRTEAFF. Written as DNA, the CDR3 is TGCGCCAGCAGCCAAGGGTTGGCAGGTCGGGGGAGGACTGAAGCTTTCTTT.

CDR3 sequence reads: CASSLPLSTEAFF. Written as DNA, the CDR3 is TGTGCCAGCAGCTTGCCCTTATCCACTGAAGCTTTCTTT. The chain joins TRBV5-4 to TRBJ1-1; D uncertain. Germline V CDR1 and CDR2: SGHNT, YYREEE (reference sequence). Trimming left V 1 base short and J 4 bases short, with 8 bases between. This CDR3 contains 13 residues.

The chain has TRBV7-9 and TRBJ1-4; the D is unclear. The CDR3 is 18 amino acids. Germline CDR1 reads SEHNR; CDR2 reads FQNEAQ (reference sequence). The ends were cut back, 3 bases at V and 0 bases at J, with 17 bases in the middle. This CDR3 is CASSFGLGGQSTNEKLFF. CDR3 in DNA: TGTGCCAGCAGCTTCGGTCTGGGTGGGCAGTCAACTAATGAAAAACTGTTTTTT.